What follows describes a single T cell receptor (beta chain). What it binds is not known. The repertoire was sequenced with immunoSEQ multiplex PCR; TCRdb's copy has only in-frame clones and lacks some. The table records approximately 9,000 clones, under 95% of them present only once. This sample was taken from a study of PD-1 blockade in mismatch repair-deficient tumors. This sample's time point: approximately 9-day in vitro stimulation with candidate neoantigen peptide 3. There are 11 residues in the CDR3. CDR1 MDHEN and CDR2 SYDVKM come from the germline V gene. V lost 5 bases to trimming and J lost 8 bases, with 6 bases between them.

The source is an adult with mismatch repair-deficient cancer. The source material was cells cultured in vitro, sampled from a patient treated with pembrolizumab. The chain links TRBV28 to TRBJ1-4; D uncertain. The CDR3 sequence is CASSTSEKLFF. DNA of the CDR3: TGTGCCAGCAGTACTAGCGAAAAACTGTTTTTT.